The rows below give T cell receptor beta chains drawn from one sample of a study of cytomegalovirus exposure and HLA in healthy donors. Sequencing was performed with immunoSEQ multiplex PCR; in TCRdb, only in-frame clones are kept and a portion is missing. The repertoire holds about 110,000 clones, with 67% as singletons. The specimen sequenced was PBMCs. The receptors originated from a man aged 18 to 35 in good health and CMV-seropositive. CDR3s include the opening cysteine and the closing phenylalanine or tryptophan. A D gene is named only where the DNA matches it firmly. Some rows have no size entry. The others give once, few or many, or a class for an expanded clone.

clone_size,d_call,j_call,v_call,cdr3_length,cdr3_aa,cdr3_nt
-,-,TRBJ1-2,TRBV6-4,12,CASSADRRSYTF,TGTGCCAGCAGTGCCGACAGGCGGAGCTACACCTTC
once,-,TRBJ2-7,TRBV21-1,17,CASSKYPGQGSSYEQYF,TGTGCCAGCAGCAAGTACCCGGGACAGGGAAGCTCCTACGAGCAGTACTTC
-,-,TRBJ2-2,TRBV6-4,15,CASSREASISGELFF,TGTGCCAGCAGTCGGGAAGCATCCATTTCCGGGGAGCTGTTTTTT
-,-,TRBJ2-2,TRBV30,13,CAWRGGRAGELFF,TGTGCCTGGAGAGGGGGGAGGGCCGGGGAGCTGTTTTTT
-,-,TRBJ1-4,TRBV27,16,CASIPRTDSTNEKLFF,TGTGCCAGCATCCCCAGGACAGATTCAACTAATGAAAAACTGTTTTTT
-,-,TRBJ2-5,TRBV5-6,15,CASSLVSKPQETQYF,TGTGCCAGCAGCTTGGTTTCCAAGCCTCAAGAGACCCAGTACTTC
-,-,TRBJ2-3,TRBV5-1,14,CASSLASSRDTQYF,TGCGCCAGCAGCTTGGCTTCTAGCAGGGATACGCAGTATTTT
-,-,TRBJ2-7,TRBV6-5,14,CASSYSRGYYEQYF,TGTGCCAGCAGTTACAGTCGGGGTTACTACGAGCAGTACTTC
few,-,TRBJ1-5,TRBV15,16,CATSRDRGVGGQPQHF,TGTGCCACCAGCAGAGATCGGGGGGTCGGGGGTCAGCCCCAGCATTTT
-,TRBD2,TRBJ2-1,TRBV30,13,CAWSGGIYNEQFF,TGTGCCTGGAGCGGGGGGATTTACAATGAGCAGTTCTTC
-,-,TRBJ1-1,TRBV10-1,13,CASSGHLNTEAFF,TGCGCCAGCAGTGGACACTTGAACACTGAAGCTTTCTTT
once,-,TRBJ1-5,TRBV6-1,13,CATEEYSNQPQHF,TGTGCCACCGAGGAGTATAGCAATCAGCCCCAGCATTTT
-,-,TRBJ2-2,TRBV27,15,CASSPQGGNTGELFF,TGTGCCAGCAGTCCCCAGGGTGGCAACACCGGGGAGCTGTTTTTT
-,TRBD1,TRBJ2-3,TRBV6-1,17,CASSDYPGQSSTDTQYF,TGTGCCAGCAGTGATTATCCGGGACAGTCGAGCACAGATACGCAGTATTTT
few,-,TRBJ2-7,TRBV4-1,15,CASSQDGGSTYEQYF,TGCGCCAGCAGCCAAGATGGGGGCTCTACCTACGAGCAGTACTTC
-,TRBD1,TRBJ1-2,TRBV28,17,CASSPGTGVELSYGYTF,TGTGCCAGCAGTCCCGGGACAGGGGTCGAACTCTCCTATGGCTACACCTTC
few,-,TRBJ2-1,TRBV4-1,15,CASSQDPQADNEQFF,TGCGCCAGCAGCCAAGATCCACAGGCAGACAATGAGCAGTTCTTC
-,-,TRBJ2-2,TRBV6-1,13,CASSAHYTGELFF,TGTGCCAGCAGTGCACATTACACCGGGGAGCTGTTTTTT
-,TRBD1,TRBJ2-7,TRBV6-1,15,CASSVVRQGNYEQYF,TGTGCCAGCAGTGTCGTGAGACAGGGGAATTACGAGCAGTACTTC
few,-,TRBJ2-1,TRBV7-2,12,CASSLDNNEQFF,TGTGCCAGCAGCTTAGACAACAATGAGCAGTTCTTC
-,TRBD1,TRBJ2-3,TRBV19,15,CASSIPGQGTDTQYF,TGTGCCAGTAGTATACCCGGACAGGGCACAGATACGCAGTATTTT
-,TRBD1,TRBJ2-7,TRBV2,12,CASDQGAGEQYF,TGTGCCAGCGACCAGGGGGCCGGCGAGCAGTACTTC
-,TRBD2,TRBJ2-2,TRBV5-6,16,CASTRGLAENTGELFF,TGTGCCAGCACCCGTGGACTAGCAGAGAACACCGGGGAGCTGTTTTTT
-,-,TRBJ2-2,TRBV7-9,16,CSSSLPATVGTGELFF,TGTTCCAGCAGCTTACCGGCTACAGTTGGCACCGGGGAGCTGTTTTTT
-,TRBD1,TRBJ1-2,TRBV7-6,16,CASSLGTGTTNYGYTF,TGTGCCAGCAGCTTAGGGACAGGGACCACTAACTATGGCTACACCTTC
-,-,TRBJ2-7,TRBV7-9,15,CASSLQAGYSYEQYF,TGTGCCAGCAGCTTACAGGCAGGGTACTCCTACGAGCAGTACTTC
once,-,TRBJ1-5,TRBV5-4,16,CASRDGHPYSNQPQHF,TGTGCCAGCAGGGATGGACACCCCTATAGCAATCAGCCCCAGCATTTT
few,-,TRBJ2-6,TRBV4-2,16,CASSQDWSSGANVLTF,TGTGCCAGCAGCCAAGATTGGAGCTCTGGGGCCAACGTCCTGACTTTC
few,-,TRBJ2-7,TRBV28,17,CASNLHRGGQGGYEQYF,TGTGCCAGCAACCTCCACCGGGGGGGACAGGGAGGCTACGAGCAGTACTTC
-,TRBD1,TRBJ2-3,TRBV10-1,15,CASSESDRDTDTQYF,TGCGCCAGCAGTGAGTCGGACAGGGACACAGATACGCAGTATTTT
-,-,TRBJ1-6,TRBV7-2,14,CASSLLGRNSPLHF,TGTGCCAGCAGCTTATTAGGGAGAAATTCACCCCTCCACTTT
-,-,TRBJ1-1,TRBV7-9,19,CASSFLFNPAISMNTEAFF,TGTGCCAGCAGCTTTTTATTCAATCCTGCTATAAGTATGAACACTGAAGCTTTCTTT
-,TRBD2,TRBJ2-2,TRBV11-1,17,CASSPGLAGVNTGELFF,TGTGCCAGCAGCCCTGGACTAGCGGGGGTGAACACCGGGGAGCTGTTTTTT
-,TRBD1,TRBJ2-1,TRBV29-1,16,CSVHPDGTGVWDEQFF,TGCAGCGTTCACCCCGACGGGACAGGGGTTTGGGATGAGCAGTTCTTC
-,-,TRBJ2-7,TRBV5-1,12,CASSLGRGEQYF,TGCGCCAGCAGCTTAGGGCGGGGCGAGCAGTACTTC
-,-,TRBJ1-6,TRBV6-5,16,CASSSVGGRLGSPLHF,TGTGCCAGCAGTTCTGTAGGAGGGAGGCTTGGCTCACCCCTCCACTTT
once,TRBD1,TRBJ1-4,TRBV5-8,16,CASSAGQATTNEKLFF,TGTGCCAGCAGTGCTGGACAGGCGACAACTAATGAAAAACTGTTTTTT
-,TRBD1,TRBJ1-1,TRBV5-6,14,CASTKTGTNTEAFF,TGTGCCAGCACCAAGACAGGGACGAACACTGAAGCTTTCTTT
once,TRBD2,TRBJ2-3,TRBV18,17,CASSRPHTGGLTDTQYF,TGTGCCAGCTCCCGACCACATACGGGGGGTCTCACAGATACGCAGTATTTT